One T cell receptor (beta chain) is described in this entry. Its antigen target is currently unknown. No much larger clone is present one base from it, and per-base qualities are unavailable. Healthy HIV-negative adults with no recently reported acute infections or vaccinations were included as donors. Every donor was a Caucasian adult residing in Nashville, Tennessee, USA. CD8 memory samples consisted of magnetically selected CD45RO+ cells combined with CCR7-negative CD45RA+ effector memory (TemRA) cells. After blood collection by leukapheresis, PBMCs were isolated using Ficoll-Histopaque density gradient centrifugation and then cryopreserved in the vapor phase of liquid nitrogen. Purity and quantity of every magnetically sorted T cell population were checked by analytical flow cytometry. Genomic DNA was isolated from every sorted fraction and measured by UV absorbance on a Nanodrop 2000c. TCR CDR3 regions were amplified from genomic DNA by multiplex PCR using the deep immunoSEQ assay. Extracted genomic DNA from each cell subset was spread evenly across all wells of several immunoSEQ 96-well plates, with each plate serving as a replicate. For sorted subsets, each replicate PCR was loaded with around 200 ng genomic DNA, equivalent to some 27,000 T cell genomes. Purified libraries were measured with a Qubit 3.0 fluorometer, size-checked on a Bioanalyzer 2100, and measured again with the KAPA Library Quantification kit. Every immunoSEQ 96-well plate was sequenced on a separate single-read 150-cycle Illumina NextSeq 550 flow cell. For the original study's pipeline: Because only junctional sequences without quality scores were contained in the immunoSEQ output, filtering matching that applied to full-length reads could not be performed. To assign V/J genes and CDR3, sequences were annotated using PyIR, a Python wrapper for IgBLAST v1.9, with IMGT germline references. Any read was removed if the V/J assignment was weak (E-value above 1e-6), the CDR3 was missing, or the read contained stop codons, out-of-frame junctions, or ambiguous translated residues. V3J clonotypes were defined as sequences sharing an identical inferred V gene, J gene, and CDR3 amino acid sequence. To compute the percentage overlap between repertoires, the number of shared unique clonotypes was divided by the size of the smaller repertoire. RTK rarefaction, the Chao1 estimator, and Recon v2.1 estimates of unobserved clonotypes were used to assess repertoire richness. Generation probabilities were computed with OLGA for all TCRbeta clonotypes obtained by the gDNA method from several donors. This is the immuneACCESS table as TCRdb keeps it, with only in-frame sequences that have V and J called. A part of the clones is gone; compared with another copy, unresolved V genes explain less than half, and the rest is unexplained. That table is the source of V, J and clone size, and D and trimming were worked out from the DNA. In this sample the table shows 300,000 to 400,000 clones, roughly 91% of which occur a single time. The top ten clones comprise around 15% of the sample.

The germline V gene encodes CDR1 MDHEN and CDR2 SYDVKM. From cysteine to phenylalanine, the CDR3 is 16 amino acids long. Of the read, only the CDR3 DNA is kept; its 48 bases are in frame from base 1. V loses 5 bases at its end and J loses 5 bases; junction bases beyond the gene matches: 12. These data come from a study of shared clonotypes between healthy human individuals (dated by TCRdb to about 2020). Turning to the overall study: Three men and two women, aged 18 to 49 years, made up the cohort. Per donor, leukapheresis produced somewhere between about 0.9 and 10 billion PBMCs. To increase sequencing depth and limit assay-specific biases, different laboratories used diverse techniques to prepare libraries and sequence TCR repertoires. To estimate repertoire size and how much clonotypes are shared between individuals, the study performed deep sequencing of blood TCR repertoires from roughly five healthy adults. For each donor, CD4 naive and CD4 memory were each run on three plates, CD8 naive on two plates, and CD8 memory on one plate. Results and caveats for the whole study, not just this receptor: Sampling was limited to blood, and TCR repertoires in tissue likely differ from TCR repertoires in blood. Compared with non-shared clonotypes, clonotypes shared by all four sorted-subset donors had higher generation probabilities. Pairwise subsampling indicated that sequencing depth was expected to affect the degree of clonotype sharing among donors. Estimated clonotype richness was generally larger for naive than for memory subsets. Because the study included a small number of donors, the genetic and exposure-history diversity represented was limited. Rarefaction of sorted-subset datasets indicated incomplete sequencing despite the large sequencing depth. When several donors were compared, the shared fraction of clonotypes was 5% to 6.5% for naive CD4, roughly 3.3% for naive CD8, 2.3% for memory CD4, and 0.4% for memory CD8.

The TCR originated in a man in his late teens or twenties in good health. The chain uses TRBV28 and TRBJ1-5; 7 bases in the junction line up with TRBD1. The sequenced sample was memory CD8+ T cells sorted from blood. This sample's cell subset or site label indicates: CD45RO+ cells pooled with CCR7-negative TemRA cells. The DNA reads TGTGCCAGCAGTGCCCCACAGGGGTGGGGGGATCAGCCCCAGCATTTT. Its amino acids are CASSAPQGWGDQPQHF.